These 8 T cell receptor beta chains originate from one sample sequenced in a study of shared clonotypes between healthy human individuals (dated by TCRdb to about 2020). Receptor amplification or capture employed the immunoSEQ multiplex PCR assay. TCRdb retrieved this table from immuneACCESS and kept in-frame rearrangements only. Not all clones are present; in checked studies, unresolved V genes account for under half, and no reason is known for the remainder. The sample records roughly 2.2 million clones, roughly 93% of which are singletons. The biggest ten clones account for about 0.39% of the sample. Sequencing was performed on naive CD4+ T cells from PBMCs. The cell subset or site label on this specimen signifies: CD45RA+ positively selected. Source of these receptors: a man in his late teens or twenties in good health. Some clones in this sample may be carry-over from other donors' samples.

The rearrangement links TRBV28 to TRBJ2-5, with 7 bases identical to TRBD1. From germline, CDR1 is MDHEN and CDR2 SYDVKM. The CDR3 contains 14 residues. V trimming: 5 bases; J trimming: 5 bases; junction bases outside the gene matches: 8. DNA for the CDR3: TGTGCCAGCAGTATCTACAGGGGATCGGAGACCCAGTACTTC. Amino acid sequence: CASSIYRGSETQYF. Full variable domain (remainder filled in from reference TRBV28 and TRBJ2-5): DVKVTQSSRYLVKRTGEKVFLECVQDMDHENMFWYRQDPGLGLRLIYFSYDVKMKEKGDIPEGYSVSREKKERFSLILESASTNQTSMYLCASSIYRGSETQYFGPGTRLLVL.

The chain has TRBV5-5 and TRBJ2-7; D unresolved. This CDR3 region has 11 residues. V lost 3 bases, J lost 3 bases, and 4 bases lay in between. CDR1 and CDR2 from the germline V gene are SGHKS and YYEKEE (reference sequence). Here the CDR3 DNA reads TGTGCCAGCAGCTACCACTACGAGCAGTACTTC. It encodes CASSYHYEQYF.

The chain joins TRBV2 to TRBJ1-5; D gene unclear. Germline CDR1 SNHLY, CDR2 FYNNEI. This CDR3 is built from 15 residues. Trimming took 4 bases from V and 1 from J, leaving 11 bases between them. The CDR3 sequence is CASSVQSLSNQPQHF. Written as DNA, the CDR3 is TGTGCCAGCAGTGTACAAAGCCTGAGCAATCAGCCCCAGCATTTT.

This chain connects TRBV7-2 to TRBJ2-7; D possibly corresponds to TRBD1 (6 bases). This CDR3 region has 15 residues. Trimming removed 1 base from V and 2 bases from J, with 12 bases in between. CDR1 and CDR2 from the germline V gene are SGHTA and FQGNSA. The CDR3 protein is CASSLVWTDPYEQYF. In DNA form, the CDR3 reads TGTGCCAGCAGCTTAGTTTGGACAGACCCCTACGAGCAGTACTTC.

The J gene is TRBJ1-4, the V gene TRBV2; D gene unclear. This CDR3 is built from 14 residues. In germline, CDR1 is SNHLY, CDR2 FYNNEI. V lost 3 bases, J lost 2 bases, and 7 bases lay in between. CDR3: CASSERSTNEKLFF. The CDR3 nucleotides are TGTGCCAGCAGTGAGAGGTCGACTAATGAAAAACTGTTTTTT.

The rearrangement joins TRBV9 to TRBJ2-3, with TRBD2 matching 8 bases. V was clipped by 3 bases and J by 0 bases; unmatched bases: 3. The CDR3 loop spans 15 amino acids. Germline assignment: CDR1 SGDLS and CDR2 YYNGEE. The CDR3 DNA follows: TGTGCCAGCAGCGAGACTAGCGCGAGCACAGATACGCAGTATTTT. This translates into CASSETSASTDTQYF. The full variable domain, rest sourced from reference TRBV9 and TRBJ2-3, is DSGVTQTPKHLITATGQRVTLRCSPRSGDLSVYWYQQSLDQGLQFLIQYYNGEERAKGNILERFSAQQFPDLHSELNLSSLELGDSALYFCASSETSASTDTQYFGPGTRLTVL.

The J gene is TRBJ1-2, the V gene TRBV6-5, with unresolved D. Germline V gene lookup returns CDR1 MNHEY and CDR2 SVGAGI. This CDR3 is built from 12 residues. Trimming cost V 2 bases and J 4 bases, with 5 bases left between them. The CDR3 spells CASSYNSYGYTF. The CDR3 region has the DNA TGTGCCAGCAGTTACAACAGCTATGGCTACACCTTC.

This clone was found a few times. The sample has other DNA sequences that encode this CDR3 too. The genes are TRBV6-5 and TRBJ1-1, with D maybe TRBD1 (5 bases). CDR3 length: 14 residues. CDR1 MNHEY and CDR2 SVGAGI come from the germline V gene. Trimming shortened V by 2 bases and J by 1 base, and 8 bases separated the two germline ends. DNA for the CDR3: TGTGCCAGCAGTTACGCCGGGGGGAACACTGAAGCTTTCTTT. Encoded protein: CASSYAGGNTEAFF.